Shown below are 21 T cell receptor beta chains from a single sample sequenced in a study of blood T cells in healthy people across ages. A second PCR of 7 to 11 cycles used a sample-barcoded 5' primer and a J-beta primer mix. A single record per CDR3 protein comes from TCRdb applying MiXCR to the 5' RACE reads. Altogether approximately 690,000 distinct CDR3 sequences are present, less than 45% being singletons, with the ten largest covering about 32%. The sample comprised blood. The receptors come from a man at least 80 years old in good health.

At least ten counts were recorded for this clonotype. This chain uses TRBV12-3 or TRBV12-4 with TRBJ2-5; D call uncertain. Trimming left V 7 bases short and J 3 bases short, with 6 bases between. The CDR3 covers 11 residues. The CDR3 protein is CASMRKETQYF. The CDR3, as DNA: TGTGCCAGCATGAGGAAAGAGACCCAGTACTTC.

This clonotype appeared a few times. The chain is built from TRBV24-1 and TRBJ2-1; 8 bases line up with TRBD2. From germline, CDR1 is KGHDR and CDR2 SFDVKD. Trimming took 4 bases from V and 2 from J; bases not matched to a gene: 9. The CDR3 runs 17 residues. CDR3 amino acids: CATSDFPSGSAYNEQFF. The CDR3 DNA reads TGTGCCACCAGTGACTTCCCAAGCGGGAGCGCCTACAATGAGCAGTTCTTC.

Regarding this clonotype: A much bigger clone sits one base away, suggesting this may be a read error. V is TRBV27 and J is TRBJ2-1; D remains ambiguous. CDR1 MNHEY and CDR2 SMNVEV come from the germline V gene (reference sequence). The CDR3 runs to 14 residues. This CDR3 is CTSSPSGRDNEQFF. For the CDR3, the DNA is TGTACCAGCAGTCCCTCGGGCAGAGACAATGAGCAGTTCTTC.

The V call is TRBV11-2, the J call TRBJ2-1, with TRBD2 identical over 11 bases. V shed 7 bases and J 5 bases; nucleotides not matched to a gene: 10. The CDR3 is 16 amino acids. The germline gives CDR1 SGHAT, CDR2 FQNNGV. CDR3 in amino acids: CASNQGIAGGNNEQFF. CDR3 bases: TGTGCCAGCAACCAGGGAATAGCGGGAGGGAACAATGAGCAGTTCTTC.

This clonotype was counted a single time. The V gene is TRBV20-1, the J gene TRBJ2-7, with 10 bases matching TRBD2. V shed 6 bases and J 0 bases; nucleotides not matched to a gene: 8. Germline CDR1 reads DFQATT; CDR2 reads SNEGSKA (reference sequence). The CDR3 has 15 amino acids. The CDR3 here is CSAAPGTSDSYEQYF. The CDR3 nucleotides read TGCAGTGCCGCCCCCGGGACTAGCGACTCCTACGAGCAGTACTTC.

This CDR3 is CASSLGPHTEAFF. Here the CDR3 DNA reads TGTGCCAGCAGCTTAGGACCGCACACTGAAGCTTTCTTT. V is TRBV7-2 and J is TRBJ1-1; D is unresolved. CDR3 length: 13 amino acids. CDR1 is SGHTA and CDR2 is FQGNSA in the germline V gene. Trimming removed 1 base from V and 3 bases from J, with 6 bases in between.

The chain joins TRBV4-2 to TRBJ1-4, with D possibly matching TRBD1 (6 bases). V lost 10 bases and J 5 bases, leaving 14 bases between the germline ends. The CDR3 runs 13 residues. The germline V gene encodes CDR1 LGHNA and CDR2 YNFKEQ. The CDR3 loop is CATRPGENEKLFF. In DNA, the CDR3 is TGTGCCACCCGACCAGGGGAAAATGAAAAACTGTTTTTT.

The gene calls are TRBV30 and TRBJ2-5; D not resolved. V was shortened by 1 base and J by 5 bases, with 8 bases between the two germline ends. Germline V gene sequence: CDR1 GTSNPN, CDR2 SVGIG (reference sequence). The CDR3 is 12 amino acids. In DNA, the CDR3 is TGTGCCTGGAGTGGGGCTTCTGAGACCCAGTACTTC. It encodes CAWSGASETQYF.

CDR3 coding DNA: TGCAGCGTTGAAAGACAGGGAACGGGTGAGCAGTTCTTC. Encoded protein: CSVERQGTGEQFF. J is TRBJ2-1 and V is TRBV29-1, with 7 bases fitting TRBD1. This CDR3 is built from 13 residues. Per germline, CDR1 SQVTM and CDR2 ANQGSEA. V dropped 2 bases and J dropped 9; count of bases not matched to a gene: 7.

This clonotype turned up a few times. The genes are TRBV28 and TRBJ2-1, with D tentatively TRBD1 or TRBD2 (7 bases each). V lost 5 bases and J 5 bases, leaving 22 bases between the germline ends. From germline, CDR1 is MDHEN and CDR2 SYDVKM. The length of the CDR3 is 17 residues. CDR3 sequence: CASSEHPGGAFNNEQFF. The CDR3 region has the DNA TGTGCCAGCAGTGAACATCCAGGGGGGGCGTTCAACAATGAGCAGTTCTTC.

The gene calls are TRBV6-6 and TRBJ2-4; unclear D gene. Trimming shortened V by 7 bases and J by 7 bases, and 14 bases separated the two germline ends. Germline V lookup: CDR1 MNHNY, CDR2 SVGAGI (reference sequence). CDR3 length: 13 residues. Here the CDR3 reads CASILPDENIQYF. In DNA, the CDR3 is TGTGCCAGCATTCTACCCGATGAGAACATTCAGTACTTC.

The chain's CDR3 is CASSARLAGEETQYF. The CDR3, as DNA: TGTGCCAGCAGCGCAAGACTAGCGGGAGAAGAGACCCAGTACTTC. The rearrangement uses TRBV7-9 and TRBJ2-5, with 12 nucleotides matching TRBD2. V was clipped by 5 bases and J by 3 bases; unmatched bases: 4. Germline assignment: CDR1 SEHNR and CDR2 FQNEAQ (reference sequence). CDR3 size: 15 residues.

CDR3 sequence: CASSAGTAARDTQYF. The CDR3 DNA reads TGTGCCAGCAGCGCCGGGACAGCTGCCCGAGATACGCAGTATTTT. The chain combines TRBV11-2 with TRBJ2-3, with 7 bases fitting TRBD1. CDR3 size: 15 residues. After removal of 5 bases from V and 5 bases from J, the junction contained 10 bases not matched to a gene. CDR1 and CDR2 from the germline V gene are SGHAT and FQNNGV.

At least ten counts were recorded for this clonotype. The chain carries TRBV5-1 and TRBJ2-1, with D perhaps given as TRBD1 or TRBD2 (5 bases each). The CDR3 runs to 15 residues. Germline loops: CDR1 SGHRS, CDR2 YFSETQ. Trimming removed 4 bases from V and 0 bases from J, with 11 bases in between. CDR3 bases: TGCGCCAGCAGCGAGGACGGGACCTCCTACAATGAGCAGTTCTTC. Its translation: CASSEDGTSYNEQFF.

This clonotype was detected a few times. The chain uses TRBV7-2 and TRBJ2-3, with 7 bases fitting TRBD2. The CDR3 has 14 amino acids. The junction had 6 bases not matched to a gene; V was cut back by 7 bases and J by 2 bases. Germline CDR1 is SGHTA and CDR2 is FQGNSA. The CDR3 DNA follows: TGTGCCAGCAAAAGCGGGATTAACACAGATACGCAGTATTTT. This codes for CASKSGINTDTQYF. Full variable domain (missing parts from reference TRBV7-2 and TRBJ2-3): GAGVSQSPSNKVTEKGKDVELRCDPISGHTALYWYRQSLGQGLEFLIYFQGNSAPDKSGLPSDRFSAERTGGSVSTLTIQRTQQEDSAVYLCASKSGINTDTQYFGPGTRLTVL.

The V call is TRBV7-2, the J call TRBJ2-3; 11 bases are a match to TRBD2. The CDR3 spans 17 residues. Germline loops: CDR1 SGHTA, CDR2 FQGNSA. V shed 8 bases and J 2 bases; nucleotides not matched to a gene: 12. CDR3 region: CASAIAGGPVATDTQYF. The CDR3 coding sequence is TGTGCCAGCGCGATAGCGGGAGGGCCCGTAGCCACAGATACGCAGTATTTT.

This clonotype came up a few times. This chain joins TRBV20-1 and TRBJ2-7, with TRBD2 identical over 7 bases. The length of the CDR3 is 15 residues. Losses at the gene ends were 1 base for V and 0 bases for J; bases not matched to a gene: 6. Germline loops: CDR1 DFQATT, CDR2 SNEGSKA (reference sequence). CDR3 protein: CSARGQLANSYEQYF. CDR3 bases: TGCAGTGCTAGAGGCCAACTAGCGAACTCCTACGAGCAGTACTTC.

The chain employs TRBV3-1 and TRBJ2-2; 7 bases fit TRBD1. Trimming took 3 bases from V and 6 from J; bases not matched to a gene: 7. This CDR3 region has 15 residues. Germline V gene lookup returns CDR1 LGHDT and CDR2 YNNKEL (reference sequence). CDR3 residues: CASSHRDRKAGELFF. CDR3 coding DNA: TGTGCCAGCAGCCACCGGGACAGAAAGGCCGGGGAGCTGTTTTTT. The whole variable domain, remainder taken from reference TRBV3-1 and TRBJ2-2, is DTAVSQTPKYLVTQMGNDKSIKCEQNLGHDTMYWYKQDSKKFLKIMFSYNNKELIINETVPNRFSPKSPDKAHLNLHINSLELGDSAVYFCASSHRDRKAGELFFGEGSRLTVL.

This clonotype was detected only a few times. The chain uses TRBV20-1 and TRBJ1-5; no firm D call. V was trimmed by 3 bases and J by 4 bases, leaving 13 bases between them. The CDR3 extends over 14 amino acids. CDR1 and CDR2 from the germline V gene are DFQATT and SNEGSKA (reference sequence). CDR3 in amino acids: CSASRTSGNQPQHF. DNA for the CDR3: TGCAGTGCTAGTCGGACTTCTGGGAATCAGCCCCAGCATTTT.

CDR3 sequence reads: CSASRADRVNSPLHF. The CDR3, as DNA: TGCAGTGCTAGTCGGGCGGACAGGGTTAATTCACCCCTCCACTTT. This sequence joins TRBV20-1 and TRBJ1-6; 8 nucleotides align to TRBD1. The CDR3 contains 15 residues. The junction had 7 bases not matched to a gene; V was cut back by 3 bases and J by 6 bases. Per germline, CDR1 DFQATT and CDR2 SNEGSKA (reference sequence).

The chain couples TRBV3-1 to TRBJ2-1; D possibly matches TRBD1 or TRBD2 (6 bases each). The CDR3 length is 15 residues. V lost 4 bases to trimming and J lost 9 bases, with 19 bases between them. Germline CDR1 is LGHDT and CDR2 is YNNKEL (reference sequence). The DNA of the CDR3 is TGTGCCAGCAGCCCCATCAGAAGTGAGGGGGGTGAGCAGTTCTTC. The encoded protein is CASSPIRSEGGEQFF.